This record covers a single T cell receptor (beta chain). Its matching antigen is unknown. This CDR3 is also generated by other DNA sequences in the sample. Each donor was nominally healthy when sampled (though unrecorded immune exposures were likely). PCR was performed using 60 Vbeta and 13 Jbeta primers. The table came from immunoSEQ multiplex PCR; TCRdb's copy has only in-frame clones and leaves some out. Here the sample spans 90,000 to 100,000 clones, 74% being singletons. J gave up 4 bases and V 5 bases, and 3 bases lay outside the gene matches. Per germline, CDR1 SNHLY and CDR2 FYNNEI. The CDR3 is made up of 13 amino acids. The data stem from a study of cytomegalovirus exposure and HLA in healthy donors. Study-level points and caveats: Later, TCR association rates were found to vary by HLA locus, highest for DRB1 and lowest for HLA-C. Cytomegalovirus association was listed for approximately 150 TCR beta chains. Rarity held for most TCR sequences, but there were some public TCRs that occurred in many donors.

V is TRBV2 and J is TRBJ2-7, with 9 bases lining up with TRBD1. The sequencing sample was made of PBMCs. The source of this sequence is a male donor in good health and CMV-seronegative. CDR3 sequence: CASSRDRGYEQYF. CDR3 nucleotide sequence: TGTGCCAGCAGTAGAGACAGGGGGTACGAGCAGTACTTC.